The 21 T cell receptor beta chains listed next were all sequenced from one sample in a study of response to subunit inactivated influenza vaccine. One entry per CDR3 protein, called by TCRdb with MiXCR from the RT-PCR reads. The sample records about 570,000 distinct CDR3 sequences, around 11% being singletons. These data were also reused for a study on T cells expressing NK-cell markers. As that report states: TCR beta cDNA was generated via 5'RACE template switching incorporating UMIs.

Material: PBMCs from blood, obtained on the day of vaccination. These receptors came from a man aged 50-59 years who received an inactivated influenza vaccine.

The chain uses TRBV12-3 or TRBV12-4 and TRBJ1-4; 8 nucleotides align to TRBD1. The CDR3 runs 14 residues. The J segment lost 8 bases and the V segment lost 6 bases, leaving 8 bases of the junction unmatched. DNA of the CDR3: TGTGCCAGCAGCCAAGGACAGGGAAGGGAAAAACTGTTTTTT. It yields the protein CASSQGQGREKLFF.

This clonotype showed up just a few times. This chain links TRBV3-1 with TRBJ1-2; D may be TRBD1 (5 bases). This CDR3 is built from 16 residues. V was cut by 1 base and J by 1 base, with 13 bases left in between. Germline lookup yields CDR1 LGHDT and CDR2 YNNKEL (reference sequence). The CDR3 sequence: CASSQGSGLNNYGYTF. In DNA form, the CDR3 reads TGTGCCAGCAGCCAAGGTTCGGGACTTAATAACTATGGCTACACCTTC.

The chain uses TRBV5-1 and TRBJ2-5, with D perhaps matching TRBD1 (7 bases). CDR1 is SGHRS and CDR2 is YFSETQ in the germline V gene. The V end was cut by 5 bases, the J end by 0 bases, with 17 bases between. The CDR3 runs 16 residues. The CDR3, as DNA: TGCGCCAGCAGTTCCGGACAGGCGGGGTACCAAGAGACCCAGTACTTC. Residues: CASSSGQAGYQETQYF.

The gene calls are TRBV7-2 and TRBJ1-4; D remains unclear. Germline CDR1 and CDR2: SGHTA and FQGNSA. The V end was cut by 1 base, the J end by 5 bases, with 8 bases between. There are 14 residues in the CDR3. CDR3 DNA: TGTGCCAGCAGCTTAGGGGCGGGAAATGAAAAACTGTTTTTT. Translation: CASSLGAGNEKLFF.

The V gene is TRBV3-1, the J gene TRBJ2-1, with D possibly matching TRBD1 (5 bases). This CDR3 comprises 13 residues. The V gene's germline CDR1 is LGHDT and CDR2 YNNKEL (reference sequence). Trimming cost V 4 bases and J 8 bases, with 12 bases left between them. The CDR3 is CASSLQGRYEQFF. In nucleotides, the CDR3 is TGTGCCAGCAGCCTCCAGGGTAGGTATGAGCAGTTCTTC.

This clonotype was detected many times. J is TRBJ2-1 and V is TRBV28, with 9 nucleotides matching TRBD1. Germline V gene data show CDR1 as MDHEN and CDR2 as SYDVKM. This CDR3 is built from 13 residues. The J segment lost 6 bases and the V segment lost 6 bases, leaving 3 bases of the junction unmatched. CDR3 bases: TGTGCCAGCAGACAGGGGGCGACCAATGAGCAGTTCTTC. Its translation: CASRQGATNEQFF.

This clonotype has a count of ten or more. CDR3 region: CASIQRTGFGSPLHF. CDR3 nucleotide sequence: TGTGCCAGCATCCAAAGGACAGGTTTTGGTTCACCCCTCCACTTT. The rearrangement joins TRBV6-2 or TRBV6-3 to TRBJ1-6; 7 bases map to TRBD1. Germline CDR1 is MNHEY and CDR2 is SVGEGT. Trimming took 7 bases from V and 9 from J; bases not matched to a gene: 12. This CDR3 spans 15 amino acids.

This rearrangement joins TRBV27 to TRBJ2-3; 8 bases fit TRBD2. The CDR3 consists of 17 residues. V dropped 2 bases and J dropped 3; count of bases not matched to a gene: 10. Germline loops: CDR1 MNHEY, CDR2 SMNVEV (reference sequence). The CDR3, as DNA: TGTGCCAGCAGTTTAGCGGGGGGTTCAATAGGGACAGATACGCAGTATTTT. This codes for CASSLAGGSIGTDTQYF.

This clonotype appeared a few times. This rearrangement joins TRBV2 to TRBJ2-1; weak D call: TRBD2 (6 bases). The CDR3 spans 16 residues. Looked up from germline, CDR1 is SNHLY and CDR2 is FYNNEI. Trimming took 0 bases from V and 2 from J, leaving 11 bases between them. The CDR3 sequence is CASSEARDYAYNEQFF. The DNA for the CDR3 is TGTGCCAGCAGTGAAGCGCGGGATTATGCCTACAATGAGCAGTTCTTC.

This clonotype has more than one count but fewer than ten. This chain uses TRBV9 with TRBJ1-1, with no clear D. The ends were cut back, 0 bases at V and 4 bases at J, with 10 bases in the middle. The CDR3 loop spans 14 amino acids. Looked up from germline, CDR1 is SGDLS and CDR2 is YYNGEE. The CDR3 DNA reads TGTGCCAGCAGCGTAGCCGGGTTAGGCACTGAAGCTTTCTTT. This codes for CASSVAGLGTEAFF. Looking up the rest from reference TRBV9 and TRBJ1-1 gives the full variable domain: DSGVTQTPKHLITATGQRVTLRCSPRSGDLSVYWYQQSLDQGLQFLIQYYNGEERAKGNILERFSAQQFPDLHSELNLSSLELGDSALYFCASSVAGLGTEAFFGQGTRLTVV.

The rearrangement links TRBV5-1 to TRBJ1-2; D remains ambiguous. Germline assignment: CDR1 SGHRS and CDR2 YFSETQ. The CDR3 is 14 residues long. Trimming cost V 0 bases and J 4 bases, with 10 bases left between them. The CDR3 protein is CASSLDPRGYGYTF. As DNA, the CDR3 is TGCGCCAGCAGCTTGGACCCTAGAGGCTATGGCTACACCTTC.

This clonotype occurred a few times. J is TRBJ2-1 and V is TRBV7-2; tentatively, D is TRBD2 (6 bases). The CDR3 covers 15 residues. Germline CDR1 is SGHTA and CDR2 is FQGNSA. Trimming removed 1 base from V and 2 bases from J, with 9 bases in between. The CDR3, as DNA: TGTGCCAGCAGCTTAGGCGGGATAACCTACAATGAGCAGTTCTTC. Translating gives CASSLGGITYNEQFF.

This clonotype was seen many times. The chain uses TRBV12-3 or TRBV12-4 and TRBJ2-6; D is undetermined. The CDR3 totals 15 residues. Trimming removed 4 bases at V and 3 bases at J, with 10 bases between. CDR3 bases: TGTGCCAGCAGTTCATCAAACCGTGGGGCCAACGTCCTGACTTTC. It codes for CASSSSNRGANVLTF.

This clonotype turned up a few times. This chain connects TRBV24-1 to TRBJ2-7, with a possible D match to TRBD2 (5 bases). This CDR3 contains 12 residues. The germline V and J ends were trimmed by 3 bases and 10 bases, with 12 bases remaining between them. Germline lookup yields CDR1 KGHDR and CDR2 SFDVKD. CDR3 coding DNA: TGTGCCACCAGTGATGGGAGCACTCTACAGTACTTC. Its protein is CATSDGSTLQYF.

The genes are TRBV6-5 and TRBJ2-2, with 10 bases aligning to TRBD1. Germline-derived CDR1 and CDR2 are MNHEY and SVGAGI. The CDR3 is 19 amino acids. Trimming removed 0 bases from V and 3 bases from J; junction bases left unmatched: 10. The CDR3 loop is CASSYSSDRDRGDTGELFF. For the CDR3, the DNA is TGTGCCAGCAGTTACTCCAGCGATCGGGACAGGGGAGACACCGGGGAGCTGTTTTTT.

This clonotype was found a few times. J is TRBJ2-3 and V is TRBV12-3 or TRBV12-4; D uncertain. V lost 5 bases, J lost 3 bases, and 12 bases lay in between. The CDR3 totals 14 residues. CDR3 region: CASSPDDWTDTQYF. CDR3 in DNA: TGTGCCAGCAGTCCTGACGACTGGACAGATACGCAGTATTTT.

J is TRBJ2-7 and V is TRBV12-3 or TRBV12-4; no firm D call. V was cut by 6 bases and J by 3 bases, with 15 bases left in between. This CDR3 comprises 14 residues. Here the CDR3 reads CASRSDPVGYEQYF. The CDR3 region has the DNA TGTGCCAGCAGAAGCGACCCCGTGGGCTACGAGCAGTACTTC.

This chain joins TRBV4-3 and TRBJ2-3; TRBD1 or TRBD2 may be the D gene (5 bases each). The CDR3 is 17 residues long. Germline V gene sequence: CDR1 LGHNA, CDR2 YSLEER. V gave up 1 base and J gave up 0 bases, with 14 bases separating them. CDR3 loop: CASSQVPSGASTDTQYF. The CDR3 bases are TGCGCCAGCAGCCAAGTACCTTCCGGGGCTAGCACAGATACGCAGTATTTT.

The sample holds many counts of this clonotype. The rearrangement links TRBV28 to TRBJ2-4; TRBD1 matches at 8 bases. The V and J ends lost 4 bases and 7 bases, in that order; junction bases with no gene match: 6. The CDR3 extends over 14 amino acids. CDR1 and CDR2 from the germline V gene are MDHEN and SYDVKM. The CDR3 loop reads CASSYRGSGNIQYF. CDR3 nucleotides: TGTGCCAGCAGTTACAGGGGGTCGGGGAACATTCAGTACTTC.

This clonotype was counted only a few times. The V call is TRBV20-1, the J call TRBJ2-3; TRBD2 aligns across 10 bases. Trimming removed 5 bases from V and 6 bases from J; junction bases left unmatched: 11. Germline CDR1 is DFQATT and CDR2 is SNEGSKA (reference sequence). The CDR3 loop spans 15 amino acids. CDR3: CSAWGLARNSDTQYF. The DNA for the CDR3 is TGCAGTGCTTGGGGACTAGCGCGTAATTCGGATACGCAGTATTTT.

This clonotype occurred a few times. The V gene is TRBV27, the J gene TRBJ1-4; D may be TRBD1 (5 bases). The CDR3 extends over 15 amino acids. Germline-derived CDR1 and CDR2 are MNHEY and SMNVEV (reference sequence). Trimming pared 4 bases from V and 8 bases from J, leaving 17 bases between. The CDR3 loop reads CASSWAGRVGEKLFF. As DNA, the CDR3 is TGTGCCAGCAGTTGGGCAGGGAGAGTTGGAGAAAAACTGTTTTTT. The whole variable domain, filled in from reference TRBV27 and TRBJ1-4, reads EAQVTQNPRYLITVTGKKLTVTCSQNMNHEYMSWYRQDPGLGLRQIYYSMNVEVTDKGDVPEGYKVSRKEKRNFPLILESPSPNQTSLYFCASSWAGRVGEKLFFGSGTQLSVL.